Each of the 6 T cell receptor beta chains below was sequenced from the same sample in a study of somatic mutations in cytotoxic T cells in rheumatoid arthritis. TCRdb's table, derived via immunoSEQ multiplex PCR, lists solely in-frame clones and lacks some. Among 20,000 to 25,000 clones listed, 75% to 80% were seen once. Input material: CD8+ T cells sorted from blood. The receptors stem from an adult with rheumatoid arthritis.

The chain uses TRBV2 and TRBJ2-7; D remains ambiguous. The V end lost 7 bases, the J end lost 1 base, and 17 bases lay between the germline ends. This CDR3 is 15 amino acids long. Germline assignment: CDR1 SNHLY and CDR2 FYNNEI. The CDR3, as DNA: TGTGCCAGCAAACTCCACCCTGACGGTTCCTACGAGCAGTACTTC. It codes for CASKLHPDGSYEQYF. The variable domain in full, with the rest retrieved from reference TRBV2 and TRBJ2-7, is EPEVTQTPSHQVTQMGQEVILRCVPISNHLYFYWYRQILGQKVEFLVSFYNNEISEKSEIFDDQFSVERPDGSNFTLKIRSTKLEDSAMYFCASKLHPDGSYEQYFGPGTRLTVT.

The V call is TRBV6-4, the J call TRBJ1-5; D ambiguous. The germline CDR1 and CDR2 sequences are MRHNA and SNTAGT. V was pared by 11 bases and J by 5 bases, with 7 bases between. This CDR3 comprises 10 residues. The CDR3 DNA follows: TGTGCCCCCCGGGATCAGCCCCAGCATTTT. The encoded protein is CAPRDQPQHF.

The chain uses TRBV6-5 and TRBJ1-4; possibly TRBD1 for D (6 bases). The length of the CDR3 is 13 residues. The germline V gene encodes CDR1 MNHEY and CDR2 SVGAGI. The germline V and J ends were trimmed by 2 bases and 5 bases, with 6 bases remaining between them. The CDR3 sequence: CASSYRGNEKLFF. The CDR3 bases are TGTGCCAGCAGTTACAGGGGGAATGAAAAACTGTTTTTT.

V gene TRBV20-1 combines with J gene TRBJ1-2; no clear D. V lost 5 bases to trimming and J lost 4 bases, with 5 bases between them. Germline values: CDR1 DFQATT, CDR2 SNEGSKA (reference sequence). The CDR3 extends over 10 amino acids. CDR3 DNA sequence: TGCAGTGCTGACGCCTATGGCTACACCTTC. Protein: CSADAYGYTF.

V is TRBV5-1 and J is TRBJ1-5; D uncertain. The V gene lost 1 base and the J gene lost 2 bases, with 10 bases spanning the gap. The germline CDR1 and CDR2 sequences are SGHRS and YFSETQ. The CDR3 is 15 residues long. The CDR3 here is CASSLNGEGNQPQHF. CDR3 sequence (DNA): TGCGCCAGCAGCTTGAACGGAGAAGGCAATCAGCCCCAGCATTTT. Full variable domain (remainder filled in from reference TRBV5-1 and TRBJ1-5): KAGVTQTPRYLIKTRGQQVTLSCSPISGHRSVSWYQQTPGQGLQFLFEYFSETQRNKGNFPGRFSGRQFSNSRSEMNVSTLELGDSALYLCASSLNGEGNQPQHFGDGTRLSIL.

The chain couples TRBV19 to TRBJ2-1; TRBD2 is a possible D gene (6 bases). V was pared by 8 bases and J by 4 bases, with 18 bases between. The CDR3 runs 15 residues. Germline V gene data show CDR1 as LNHDA and CDR2 as SQIVND (reference sequence). CDR3 protein: CASQAGSAGYNEQFF. The CDR3 nucleotides read TGTGCCAGTCAGGCGGGGAGCGCGGGGTACAATGAGCAGTTCTTC.